The TCR beta chain under discussion was sequenced for a study of blood T cell repertoires in COVID-19. Original methodology: Amplification of reference gene primers was used by the study to estimate nucleated cell counts. Assay: immunoSEQ multiplex PCR; the TCRdb copy retains only in-frame clones and omits some. V and J calls and clone size are given by that table; D and trimming were obtained from the DNA. The sample has approximately 200,000 clones; 85% to 90% are singletons. The CDR3 consists of 18 residues. V trimming: 7 bases; J trimming: 4 bases; junction bases outside the gene matches: 17. In germline, CDR1 is SGHKS, CDR2 YYEKEE (reference sequence). Residents of under 25 US areas, aged 18 to 89 years, made up the participants.

The chain has TRBV5-5 and TRBJ2-3, with 11 bases that match TRBD2. The sequencing sample was made of PBMCs or T cells enriched from blood (not recorded which). The receptor was isolated from a woman aged 18-29 years in a cohort exposed to, infected with or recovered from COVID-19 (not recorded which). This chain's CDR3 is CASGKTGLAAATPDTQYF. For the CDR3, the DNA is TGTGCCAGCGGCAAAACGGGACTAGCGGCCGCGACCCCAGATACGCAGTATTTT.